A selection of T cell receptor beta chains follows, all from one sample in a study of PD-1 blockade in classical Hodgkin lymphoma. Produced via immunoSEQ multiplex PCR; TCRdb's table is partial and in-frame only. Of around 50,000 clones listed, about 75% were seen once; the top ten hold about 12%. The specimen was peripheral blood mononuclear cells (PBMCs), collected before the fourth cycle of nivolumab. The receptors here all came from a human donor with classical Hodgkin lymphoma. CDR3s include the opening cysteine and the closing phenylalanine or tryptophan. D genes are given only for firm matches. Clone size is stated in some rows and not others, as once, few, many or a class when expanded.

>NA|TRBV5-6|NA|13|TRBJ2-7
CASSLGASYEQYF
TGTGCCAGCAGCTTGGGCGCATCCTACGAGCAGTACTTC
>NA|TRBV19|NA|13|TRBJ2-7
CASSIAGAPEQYF
TGTGCCAGTAGTATAGCGGGAGCGCCCGAGCAGTACTTC
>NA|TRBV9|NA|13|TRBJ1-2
CASSVGEDYGYTF
TGTGCCAGCAGCGTAGGGGAAGACTATGGCTACACCTTC
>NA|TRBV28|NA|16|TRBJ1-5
CASSPWTLDSNQPQHF
TGTGCCAGCAGCCCCTGGACATTGGATAGCAATCAGCCCCAGCATTTT
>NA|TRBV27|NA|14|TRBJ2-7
CASSLTGRAYEQYF
TGTGCCAGCAGTTTAACCGGCAGAGCCTACGAGCAGTACTTC
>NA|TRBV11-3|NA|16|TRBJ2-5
CASSPQATGMVETQYF
TGTGCCAGCAGCCCCCAGGCGACAGGAATGGTAGAGACCCAGTACTTC
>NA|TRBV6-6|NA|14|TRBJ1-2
CASSFRGRDYGYTF
TGTGCCAGCAGTTTCAGGGGCCGCGACTATGGCTACACCTTC
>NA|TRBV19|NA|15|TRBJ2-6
CASNIQGSGANVLTF
TGTGCCAGTAACATACAGGGATCTGGGGCCAACGTCCTGACTTTC
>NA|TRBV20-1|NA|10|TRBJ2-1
CSAAQHEQFF
TGCAGTGCAGCCCAACATGAGCAGTTCTTC
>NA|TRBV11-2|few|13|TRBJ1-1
CASSPRSNTEAFF
TGTGCCAGCAGCCCTAGATCGAACACTGAAGCTTTCTTT
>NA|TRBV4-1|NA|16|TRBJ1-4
CASSKRYTATNEKLFF
TGCGCCAGCAGCAAACGATACACTGCAACTAATGAAAAACTGTTTTTT
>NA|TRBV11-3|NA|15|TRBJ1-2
CASSSQRGQAGGYTF
TGTGCCAGCAGCTCTCAGCGGGGGCAGGCGGGGGGCTACACCTTC
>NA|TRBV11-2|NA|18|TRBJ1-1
CASSLLINLDRLNTEAFF
TGTGCCAGCAGCTTATTGATAAATCTGGACAGATTGAACACTGAAGCTTTCTTT
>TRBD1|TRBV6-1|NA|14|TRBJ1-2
CASSEPETGHGYTF
TGTGCCAGCAGTGAACCTGAGACAGGGCATGGCTACACCTTC
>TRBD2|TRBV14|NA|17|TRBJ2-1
CASSHLPGLAGVNEQFF
TGTGCCAGCAGCCATTTACCGGGACTAGCGGGAGTGAATGAGCAGTTCTTC
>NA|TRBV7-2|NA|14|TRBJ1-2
CASSLVATTYGYTF
TGTGCCAGCAGCTTAGTGGCAACAACCTATGGCTACACCTTC
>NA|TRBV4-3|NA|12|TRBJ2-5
CASSFGRETQYF
TGCGCCAGCAGTTTTGGGAGAGAGACCCAGTACTTC
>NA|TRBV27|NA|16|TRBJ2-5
CASSRLVSSHQETQYF
TGTGCCAGCAGTCGGCTCGTATCTTCCCACCAAGAGACCCAGTACTTC
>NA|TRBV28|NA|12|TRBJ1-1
CASRYLSTEAFF
TGTGCCAGCAGGTACCTGAGCACTGAAGCTTTCTTT
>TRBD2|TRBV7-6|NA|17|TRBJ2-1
CASSLASGLAEYNEQFF
TGTGCCAGCAGCTTAGCTTCTGGACTAGCGGAGTACAATGAGCAGTTCTTC
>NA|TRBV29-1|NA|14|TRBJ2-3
CSETKNGGTDTQYF
TGCAGCGAAACAAAGAACGGAGGGACAGATACGCAGTATTTT
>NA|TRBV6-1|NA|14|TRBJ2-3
CASSRPSGANTQYF
TGTGCCAGCTCGAGGCCCTCAGGAGCCAATACGCAGTATTTT
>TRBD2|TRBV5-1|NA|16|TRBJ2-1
CASSSGLASSYNEQFF
TGCGCCAGCAGCTCCGGACTAGCGAGCTCCTACAATGAGCAGTTCTTC
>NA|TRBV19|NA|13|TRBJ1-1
CASSIGTATEAFF
TGTGCCAGTAGTATAGGGACTGCAACTGAAGCTTTCTTT
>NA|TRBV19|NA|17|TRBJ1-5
CASSRLPALLSNQPQHF
TGTGCCAGTAGTCGCCTCCCCGCTCTCCTTAGCAATCAGCCCCAGCATTTT
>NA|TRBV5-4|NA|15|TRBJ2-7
CASSLELATSYEQYF
TGTGCCAGCAGCTTGGAGCTAGCGACATCCTACGAGCAGTACTTC
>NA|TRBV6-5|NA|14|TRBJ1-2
CASSRTDENYGYTF
TGTGCCAGCAGCCGGACGGACGAGAACTATGGCTACACCTTC
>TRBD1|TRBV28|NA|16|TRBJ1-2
CASSPYSQTGDYGYTF
TGTGCCAGCAGTCCCTACTCTCAGACAGGGGACTATGGCTACACCTTC
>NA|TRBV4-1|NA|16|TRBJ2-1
CASSQVLARLYNEQFF
TGCGCCAGCAGCCAAGTCCTAGCGCGGTTATACAATGAGCAGTTCTTC
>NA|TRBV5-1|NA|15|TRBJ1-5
CASSLVGGSDQPQHF
TGCGCCAGCAGCTTGGTGGGGGGCTCGGATCAGCCCCAGCATTTT
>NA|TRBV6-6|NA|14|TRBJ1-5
CASSYSNNRGPQHF
TGTGCCAGCAGTTACTCGAACAACCGGGGGCCCCAGCATTTT
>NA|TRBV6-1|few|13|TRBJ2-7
CASSESTPYEQYF
TGTGCCAGCAGTGAGAGTACCCCCTACGAGCAGTACTTC
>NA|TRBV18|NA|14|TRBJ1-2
CASSPPGRDYGYTF
TGTGCCAGCTCACCACCTGGACGGGACTATGGCTACACCTTC
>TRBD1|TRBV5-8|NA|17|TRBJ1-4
CASSRRTGDATNEKLFF
TGTGCCAGCAGCCGGAGGACAGGGGATGCAACTAATGAAAAACTGTTTTTT
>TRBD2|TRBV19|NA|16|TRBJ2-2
CASSLGLAGNTGELFF
TGTGCCAGTAGTCTCGGACTAGCGGGGAACACCGGGGAGCTGTTTTTT
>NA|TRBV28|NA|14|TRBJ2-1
CASLDYPSYNEQFF
TGTGCCAGCCTGGACTACCCTTCCTACAATGAGCAGTTCTTC
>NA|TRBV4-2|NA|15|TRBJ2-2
CASSQGTLNTGELFF
TGTGCCAGCAGCCAAGGGACCTTGAACACCGGGGAGCTGTTTTTT
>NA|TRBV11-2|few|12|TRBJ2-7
CASSLGIYEQYF
TGTGCCAGCAGCTTAGGAATTTACGAGCAGTACTTC
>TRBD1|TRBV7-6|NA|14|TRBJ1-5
CASSNGQGNQPQHF
TGTGCCAGCAGCAACGGACAGGGCAATCAGCCCCAGCATTTT
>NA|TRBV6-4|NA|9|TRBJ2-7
CAKSYEQYF
TGTGCCAAGTCCTACGAGCAGTACTTC
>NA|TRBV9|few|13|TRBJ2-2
CASSAPNTGELFF
TGTGCCAGCAGCGCGCCGAACACCGGGGAGCTGTTTTTT
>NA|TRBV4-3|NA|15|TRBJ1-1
CASSQDSRGNTEAFF
TGCGCCAGCAGCCAAGATAGTCGGGGGAACACTGAAGCTTTCTTT
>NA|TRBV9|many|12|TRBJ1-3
CASSPEGNTIYF
TGTGCCAGCAGCCCTGAGGGAAACACCATATATTTT